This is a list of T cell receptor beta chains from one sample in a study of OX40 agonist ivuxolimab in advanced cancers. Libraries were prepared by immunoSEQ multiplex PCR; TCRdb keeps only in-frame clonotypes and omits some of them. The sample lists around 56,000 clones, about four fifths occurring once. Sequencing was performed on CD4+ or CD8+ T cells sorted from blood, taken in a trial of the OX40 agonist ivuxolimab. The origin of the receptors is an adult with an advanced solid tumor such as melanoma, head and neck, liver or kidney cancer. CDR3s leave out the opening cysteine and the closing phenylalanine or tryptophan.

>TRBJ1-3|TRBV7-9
ASSLLVKNTIY
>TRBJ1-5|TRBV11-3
ASSPPRGTRNQPQH
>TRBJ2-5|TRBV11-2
ASSLVPSQETQY
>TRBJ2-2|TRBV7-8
ASSTPSRTTDTGELF
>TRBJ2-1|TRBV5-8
ASSLGLAGEYNEQF
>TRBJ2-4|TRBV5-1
ASSLVGDRGQNIQY
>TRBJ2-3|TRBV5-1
ASSHGTSGTDTQY
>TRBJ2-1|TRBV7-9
ASSLGRLRGGREQF
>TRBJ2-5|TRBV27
ASSNRLEETQY
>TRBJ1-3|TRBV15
ATRRDRGSGNILY
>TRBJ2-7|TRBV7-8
ASSAGTSGYEQY
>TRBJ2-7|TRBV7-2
ASSLAGTGDSEQY